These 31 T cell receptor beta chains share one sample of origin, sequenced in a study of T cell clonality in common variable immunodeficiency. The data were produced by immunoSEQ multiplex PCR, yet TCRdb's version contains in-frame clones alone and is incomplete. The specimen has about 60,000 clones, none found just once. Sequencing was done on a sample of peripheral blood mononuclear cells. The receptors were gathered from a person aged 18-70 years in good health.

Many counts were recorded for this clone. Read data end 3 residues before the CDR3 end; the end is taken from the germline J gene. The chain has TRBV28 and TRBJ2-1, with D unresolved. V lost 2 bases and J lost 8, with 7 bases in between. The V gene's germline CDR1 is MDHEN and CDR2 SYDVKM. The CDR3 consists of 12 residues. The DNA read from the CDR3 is TGTGCCAGCAGTTTAAAGGGTCATGAG. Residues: CASSLKGHE. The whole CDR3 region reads CASSLKGHEQFF.

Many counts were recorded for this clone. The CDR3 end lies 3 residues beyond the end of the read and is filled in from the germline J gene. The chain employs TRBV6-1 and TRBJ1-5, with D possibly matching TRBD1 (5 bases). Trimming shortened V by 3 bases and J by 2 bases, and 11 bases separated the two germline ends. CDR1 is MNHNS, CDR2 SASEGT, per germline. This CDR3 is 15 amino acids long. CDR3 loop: CASSDGQGGNQPQHF. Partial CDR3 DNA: TGTGCCAGCAGTGACGGGCAGGGTGGCAATCAGCCC.

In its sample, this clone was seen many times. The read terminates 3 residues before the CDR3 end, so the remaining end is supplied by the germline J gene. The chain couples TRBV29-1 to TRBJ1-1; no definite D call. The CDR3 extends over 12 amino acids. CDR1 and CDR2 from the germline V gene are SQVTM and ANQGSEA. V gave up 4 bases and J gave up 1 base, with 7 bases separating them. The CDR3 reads CSVVFGNTEAFF. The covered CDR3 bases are TGCAGCGTTGTATTCGGGAACACTGAA. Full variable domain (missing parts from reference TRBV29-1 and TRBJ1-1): SAVISQKPSRDICQRGTSLTIQCQVDSQVTMMFWYRQQPGQSLTLIATANQGSEATYESGFVIDKFPISRPNLTFSTLTVSNMSPEDSSIYLCSVVFGNTEAFFGQGTRLTVV.

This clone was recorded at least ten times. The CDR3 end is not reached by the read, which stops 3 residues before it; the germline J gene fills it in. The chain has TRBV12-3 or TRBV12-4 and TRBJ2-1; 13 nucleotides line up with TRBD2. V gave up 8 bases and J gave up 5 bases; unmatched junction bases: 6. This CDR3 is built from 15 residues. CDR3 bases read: TGTGCCAGCCTCGGGACTAGCGGGACCCACAATGAG. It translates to CASLGTSGTHNE. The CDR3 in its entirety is CASLGTSGTHNEQFF.

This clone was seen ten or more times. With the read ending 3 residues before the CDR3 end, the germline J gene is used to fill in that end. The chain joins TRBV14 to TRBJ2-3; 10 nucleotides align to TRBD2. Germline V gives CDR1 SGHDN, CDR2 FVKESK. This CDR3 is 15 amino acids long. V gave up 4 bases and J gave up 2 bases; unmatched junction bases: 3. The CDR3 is CASSPSGGLTDTQYF. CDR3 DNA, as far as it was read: TGTGCCAGCAGCCCTAGCGGGGGACTCACAGATACG.

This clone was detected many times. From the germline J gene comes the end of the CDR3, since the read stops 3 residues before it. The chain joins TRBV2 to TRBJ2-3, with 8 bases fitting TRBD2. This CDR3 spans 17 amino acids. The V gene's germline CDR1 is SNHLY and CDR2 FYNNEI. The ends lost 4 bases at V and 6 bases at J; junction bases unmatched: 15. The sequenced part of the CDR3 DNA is TGTGCCAGCAGTGGACTAGCGAGCAACGATTGGACGGATACG. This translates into CASSGLASNDWTDT. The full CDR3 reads CASSGLASNDWTDTQYF.

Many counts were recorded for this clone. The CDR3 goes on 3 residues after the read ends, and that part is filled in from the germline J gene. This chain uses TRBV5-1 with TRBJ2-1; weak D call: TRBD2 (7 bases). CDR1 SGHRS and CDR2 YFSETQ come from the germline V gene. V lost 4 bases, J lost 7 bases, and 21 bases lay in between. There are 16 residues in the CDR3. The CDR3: CASSPGASGGANEQFF. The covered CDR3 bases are TGCGCCAGCAGCCCCGGTGCTAGTGGGGGGGCAAATGAG.

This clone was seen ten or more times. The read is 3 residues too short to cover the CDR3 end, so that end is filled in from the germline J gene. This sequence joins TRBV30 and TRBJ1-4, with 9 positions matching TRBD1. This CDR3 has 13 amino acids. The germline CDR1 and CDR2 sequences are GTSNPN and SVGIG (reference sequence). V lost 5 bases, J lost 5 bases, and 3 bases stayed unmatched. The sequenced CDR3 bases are TGTGCCTGGGGGACAGGGAGAAATGAAAAA. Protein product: CAWGTGRNEK. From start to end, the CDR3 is CAWGTGRNEKLFF.

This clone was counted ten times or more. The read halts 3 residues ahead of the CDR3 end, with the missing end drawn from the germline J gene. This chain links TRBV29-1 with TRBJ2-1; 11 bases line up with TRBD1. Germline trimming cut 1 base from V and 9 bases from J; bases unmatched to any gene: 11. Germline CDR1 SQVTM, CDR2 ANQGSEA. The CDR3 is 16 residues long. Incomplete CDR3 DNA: TGCAGCGTTGAAGGACAGGGTGGACAGGGGGCAATTGAG. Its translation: CSVEGQGGQGAIE. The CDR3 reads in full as CSVEGQGGQGAIEQFF.

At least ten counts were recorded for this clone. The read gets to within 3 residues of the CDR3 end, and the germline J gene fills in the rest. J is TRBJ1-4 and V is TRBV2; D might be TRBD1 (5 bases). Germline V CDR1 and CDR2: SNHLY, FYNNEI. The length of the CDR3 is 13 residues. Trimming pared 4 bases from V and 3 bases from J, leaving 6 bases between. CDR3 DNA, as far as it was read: TGTGCCAGCAGTGGACAGCCTAATGAAAAA. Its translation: CASSGQPNEK. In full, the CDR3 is CASSGQPNEKLFF. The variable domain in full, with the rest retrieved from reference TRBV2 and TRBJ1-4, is EPEVTQTPSHQVTQMGQEVILRCVPISNHLYFYWYRQILGQKVEFLVSFYNNEISEKSEIFDDQFSVERPDGSNFTLKIRSTKLEDSAMYFCASSGQPNEKLFFGSGTQLSVL.

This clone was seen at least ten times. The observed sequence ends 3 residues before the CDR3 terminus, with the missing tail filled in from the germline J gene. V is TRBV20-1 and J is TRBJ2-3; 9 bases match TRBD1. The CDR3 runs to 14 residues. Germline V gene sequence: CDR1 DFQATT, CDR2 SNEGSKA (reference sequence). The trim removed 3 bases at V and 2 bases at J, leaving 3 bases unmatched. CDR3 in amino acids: CSASDRGNTDTQYF. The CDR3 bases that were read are TGCAGTGCTAGTGACAGGGGGAACACAGATACG.

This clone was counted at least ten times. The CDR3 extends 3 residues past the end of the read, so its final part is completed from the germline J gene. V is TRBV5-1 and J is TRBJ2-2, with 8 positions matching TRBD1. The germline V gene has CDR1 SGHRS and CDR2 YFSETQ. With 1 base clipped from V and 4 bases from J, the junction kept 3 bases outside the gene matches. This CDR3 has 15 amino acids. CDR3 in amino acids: CASSLPQGVTGELFF. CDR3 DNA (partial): TGCGCCAGCAGCTTGCCACAGGGGGTCACCGGGGAG. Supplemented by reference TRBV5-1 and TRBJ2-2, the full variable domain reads KAGVTQTPRYLIKTRGQQVTLSCSPISGHRSVSWYQQTPGQGLQFLFEYFSETQRNKGNFPGRFSGRQFSNSRSEMNVSTLELGDSALYLCASSLPQGVTGELFFGEGSRLTVL.

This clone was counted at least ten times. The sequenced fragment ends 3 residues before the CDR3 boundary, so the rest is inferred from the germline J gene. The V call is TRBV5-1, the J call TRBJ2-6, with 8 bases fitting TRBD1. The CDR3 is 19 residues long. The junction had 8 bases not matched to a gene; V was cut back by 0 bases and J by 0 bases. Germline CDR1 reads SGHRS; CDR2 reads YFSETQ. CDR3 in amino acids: CASSLAGTGPNSGANVLTF. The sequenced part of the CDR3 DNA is TGCGCCAGCAGCTTGGCGGGGACAGGTCCCAACTCTGGGGCCAACGTC.

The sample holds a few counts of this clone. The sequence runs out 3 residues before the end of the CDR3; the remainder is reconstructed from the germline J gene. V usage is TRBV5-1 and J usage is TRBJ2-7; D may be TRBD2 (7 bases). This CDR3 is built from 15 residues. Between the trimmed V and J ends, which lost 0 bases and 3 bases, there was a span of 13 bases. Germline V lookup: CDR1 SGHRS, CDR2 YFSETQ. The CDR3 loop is CASSLEGGGLYEQYF. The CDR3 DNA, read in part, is TGCGCCAGCAGCTTGGAGGGCGGGGGCCTCTACGAG. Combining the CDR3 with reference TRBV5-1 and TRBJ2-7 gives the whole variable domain KAGVTQTPRYLIKTRGQQVTLSCSPISGHRSVSWYQQTPGQGLQFLFEYFSETQRNKGNFPGRFSGRQFSNSRSEMNVSTLELGDSALYLCASSLEGGGLYEQYFGPGTRLTVT.

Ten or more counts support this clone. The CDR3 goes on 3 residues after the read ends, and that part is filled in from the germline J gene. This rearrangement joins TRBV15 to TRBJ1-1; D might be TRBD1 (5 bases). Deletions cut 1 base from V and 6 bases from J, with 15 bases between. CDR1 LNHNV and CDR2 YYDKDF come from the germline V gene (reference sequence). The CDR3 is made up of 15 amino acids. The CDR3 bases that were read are TGTGCCACCAGCAGAGCGGCAGGGAGGAGGGCTGAA. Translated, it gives CATSRAAGRRAE. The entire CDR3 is CATSRAAGRRAEAFF.

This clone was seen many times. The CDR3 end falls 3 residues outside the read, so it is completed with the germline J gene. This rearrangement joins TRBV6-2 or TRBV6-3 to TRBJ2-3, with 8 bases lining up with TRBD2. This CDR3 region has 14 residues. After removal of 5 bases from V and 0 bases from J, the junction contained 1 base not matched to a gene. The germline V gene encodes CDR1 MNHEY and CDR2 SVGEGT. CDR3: CASSSGSSTDTQYF. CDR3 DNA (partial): TGTGCCAGCAGTAGCGGGAGTAGCACAGATACG.

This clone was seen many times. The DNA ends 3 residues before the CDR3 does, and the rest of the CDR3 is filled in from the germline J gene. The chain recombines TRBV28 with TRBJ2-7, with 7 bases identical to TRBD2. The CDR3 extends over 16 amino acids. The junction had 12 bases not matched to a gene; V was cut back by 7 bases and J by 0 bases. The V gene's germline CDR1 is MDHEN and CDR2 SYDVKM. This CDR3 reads CASMGSSGRSSYEQYF. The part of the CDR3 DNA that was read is TGTGCCAGCATGGGGTCTAGCGGTAGGAGCTCCTACGAG.

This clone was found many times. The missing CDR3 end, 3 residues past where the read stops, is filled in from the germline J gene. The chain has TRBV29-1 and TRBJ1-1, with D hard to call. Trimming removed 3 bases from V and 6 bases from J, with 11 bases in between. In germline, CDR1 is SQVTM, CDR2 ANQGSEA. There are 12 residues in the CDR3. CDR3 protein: CSVELRGAEAFF. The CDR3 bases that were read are TGCAGCGTTGAGCTACGCGGGGCTGAA.

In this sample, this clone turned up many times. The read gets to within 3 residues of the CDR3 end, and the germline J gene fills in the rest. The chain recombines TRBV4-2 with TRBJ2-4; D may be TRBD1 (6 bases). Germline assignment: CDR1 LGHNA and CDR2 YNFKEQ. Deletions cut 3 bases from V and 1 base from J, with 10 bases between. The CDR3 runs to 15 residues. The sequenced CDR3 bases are TGTGCCAGCAGCCAGGGGGCTGGGGCCAAAAACATT. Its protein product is CASSQGAGAKNI. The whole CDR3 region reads CASSQGAGAKNIQYF.

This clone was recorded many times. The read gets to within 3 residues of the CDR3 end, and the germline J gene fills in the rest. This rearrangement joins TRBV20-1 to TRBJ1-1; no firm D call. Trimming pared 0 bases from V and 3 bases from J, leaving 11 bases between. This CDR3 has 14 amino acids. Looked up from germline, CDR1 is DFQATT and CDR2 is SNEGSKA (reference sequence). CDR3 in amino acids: CSARDSRRYTEAFF. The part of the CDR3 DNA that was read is TGCAGTGCTAGAGATTCGCGGCGGTACACTGAA.

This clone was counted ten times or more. CDR3 DNA, as far as it was read: TGTGCCAGCAGCTGGACTAGCGGGAGCGGGACAGATACG. Residues: CASSWTSGSGTDT. The whole CDR3 sequence reads CASSWTSGSGTDTQYF. The V and J genes are TRBV7-3 and TRBJ2-3, with 13 positions matching TRBD2. Read sequence stops 3 residues before the CDR3 end, and the germline J gene provides the missing end. The trim removed 4 bases at V and 3 bases at J, leaving 4 bases unmatched. Per germline, CDR1 SGHTA and CDR2 FQGTGA. The CDR3 runs 16 residues.

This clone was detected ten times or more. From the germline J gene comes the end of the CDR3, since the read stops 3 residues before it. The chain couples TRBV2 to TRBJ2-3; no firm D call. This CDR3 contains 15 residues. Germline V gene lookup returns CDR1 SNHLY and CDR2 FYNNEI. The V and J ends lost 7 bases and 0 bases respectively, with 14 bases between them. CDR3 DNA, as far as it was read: TGTGCCAGCACCTCCCGGGTATCTAGCACAGATACG. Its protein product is CASTSRVSSTDT. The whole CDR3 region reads CASTSRVSSTDTQYF.

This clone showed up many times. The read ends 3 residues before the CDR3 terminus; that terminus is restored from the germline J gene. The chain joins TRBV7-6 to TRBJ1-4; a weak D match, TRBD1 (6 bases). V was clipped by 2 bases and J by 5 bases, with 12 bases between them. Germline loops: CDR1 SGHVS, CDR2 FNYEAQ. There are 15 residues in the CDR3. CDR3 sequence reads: CASSLSWGRNEKLFF. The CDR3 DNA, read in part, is TGTGCCAGCAGCTTAAGCTGGGGGCGAAATGAAAAA.

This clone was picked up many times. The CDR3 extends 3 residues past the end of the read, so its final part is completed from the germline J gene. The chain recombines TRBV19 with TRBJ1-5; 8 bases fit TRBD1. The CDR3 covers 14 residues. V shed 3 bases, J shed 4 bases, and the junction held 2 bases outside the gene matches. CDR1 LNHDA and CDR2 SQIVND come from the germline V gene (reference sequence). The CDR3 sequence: CASSIGTGNQPQHF. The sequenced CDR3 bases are TGTGCCAGTAGTATTGGGACAGGTAATCAGCCC. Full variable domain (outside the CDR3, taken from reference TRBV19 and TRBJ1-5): DGGITQSPKYLFRKEGQNVTLSCEQNLNHDAMYWYRQDPGQGLRLIYYSQIVNDFQKGDIAEGYSVSREKKESFPLTVTSAQKNPTAFYLCASSIGTGNQPQHFGDGTRLSIL.

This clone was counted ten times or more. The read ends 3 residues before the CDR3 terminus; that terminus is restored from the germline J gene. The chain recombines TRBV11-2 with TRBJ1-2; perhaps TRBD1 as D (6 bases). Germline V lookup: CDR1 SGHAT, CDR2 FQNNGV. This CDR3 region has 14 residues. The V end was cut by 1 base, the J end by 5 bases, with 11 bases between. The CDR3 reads CASSLGIGGYGYTF. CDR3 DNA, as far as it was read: TGTGCCAGCAGCTTAGGTATAGGGGGTTATGGC. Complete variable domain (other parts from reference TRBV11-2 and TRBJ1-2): EAGVAQSPRYKIIEKRQSVAFWCNPISGHATLYWYQQILGQGPKLLIQFQNNGVVDDSQLPKDRFSAERLKGVDSTLKIQPAKLEDSAVYLCASSLGIGGYGYTFGSGTRLTVV.

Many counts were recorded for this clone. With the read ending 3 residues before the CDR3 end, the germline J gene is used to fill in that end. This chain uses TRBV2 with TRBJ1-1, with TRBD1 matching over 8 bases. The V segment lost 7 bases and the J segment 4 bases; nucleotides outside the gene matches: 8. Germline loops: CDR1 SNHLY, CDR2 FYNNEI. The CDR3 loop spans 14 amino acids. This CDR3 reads CASITGQGVTEAFF. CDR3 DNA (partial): TGTGCCAGCATTACTGGACAGGGCGTCACTGAA.

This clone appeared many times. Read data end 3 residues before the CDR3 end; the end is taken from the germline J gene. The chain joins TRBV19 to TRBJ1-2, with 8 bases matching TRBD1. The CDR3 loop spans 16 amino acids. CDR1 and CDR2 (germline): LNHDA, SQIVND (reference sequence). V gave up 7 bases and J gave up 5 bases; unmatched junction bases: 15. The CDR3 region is CASTPTGEGNLYGYTF. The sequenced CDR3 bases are TGTGCCAGTACCCCGACAGGGGAGGGGAACCTTTATGGC.

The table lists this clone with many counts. The part of the CDR3 DNA that was read is TGTGCCAGCAGCTTTACAGGGGCCTACGAG. Residues: CASSFTGAYE. The full CDR3 reads CASSFTGAYEQYF. The chain combines TRBV5-5 with TRBJ2-7, with 7 bases lining up with TRBD1. The read falls 3 residues short of the CDR3 end, and the missing part is taken from the germline J gene. The CDR3 spans 13 residues. The J segment lost 2 bases and the V segment lost 2 bases, leaving 1 base of the junction unmatched. Per the germline V gene, CDR1 is SGHKS and CDR2 is YYEKEE (reference sequence).

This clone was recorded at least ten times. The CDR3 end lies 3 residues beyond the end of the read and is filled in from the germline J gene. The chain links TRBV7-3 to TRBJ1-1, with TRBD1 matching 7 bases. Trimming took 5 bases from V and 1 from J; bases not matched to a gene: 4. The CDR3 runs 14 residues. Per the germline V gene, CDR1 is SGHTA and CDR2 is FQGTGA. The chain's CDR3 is CASSTGQENTEAFF. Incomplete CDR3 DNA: TGTGCCAGCAGCACCGGACAGGAGAACACTGAA.

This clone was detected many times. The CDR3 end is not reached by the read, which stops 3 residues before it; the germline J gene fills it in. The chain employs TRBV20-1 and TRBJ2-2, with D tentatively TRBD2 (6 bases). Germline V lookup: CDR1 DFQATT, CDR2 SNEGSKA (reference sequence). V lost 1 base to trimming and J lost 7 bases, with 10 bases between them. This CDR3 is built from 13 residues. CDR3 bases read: TGCAGTGCTAGAGCGCGGGATGGCGGGGAG. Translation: CSARARDGGE. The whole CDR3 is CSARARDGGELFF.

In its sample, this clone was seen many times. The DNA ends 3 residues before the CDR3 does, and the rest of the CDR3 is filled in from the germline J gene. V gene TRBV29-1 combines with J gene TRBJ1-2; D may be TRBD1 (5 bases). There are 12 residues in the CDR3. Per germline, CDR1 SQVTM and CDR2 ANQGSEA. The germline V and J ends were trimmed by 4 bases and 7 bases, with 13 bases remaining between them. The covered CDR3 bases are TGCAGCGTTGCAGGGCCCGGGGGTGGC. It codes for CSVAGPGGG. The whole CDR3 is CSVAGPGGGYTF.